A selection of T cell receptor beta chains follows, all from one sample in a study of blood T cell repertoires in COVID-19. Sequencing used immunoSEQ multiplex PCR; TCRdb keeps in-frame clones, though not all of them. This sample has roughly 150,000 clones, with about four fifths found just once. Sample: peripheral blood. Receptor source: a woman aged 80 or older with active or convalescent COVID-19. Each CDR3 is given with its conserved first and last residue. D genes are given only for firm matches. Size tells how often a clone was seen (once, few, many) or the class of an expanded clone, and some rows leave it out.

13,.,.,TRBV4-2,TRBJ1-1,CASSQALSTEAFF,TGTGCCAGCAGCCAAGCTCTATCCACTGAAGCTTTCTTT
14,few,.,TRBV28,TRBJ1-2,CASSFFQGPYGYTF,TGTGCCAGCAGTTTCTTTCAGGGGCCCTATGGCTACACCTTC
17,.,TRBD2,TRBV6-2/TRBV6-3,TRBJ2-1,CASSYPASGSLSDEQFF,TGTGCCAGCAGTTACCCGGCTAGCGGGAGTCTATCGGATGAGCAGTTCTTC
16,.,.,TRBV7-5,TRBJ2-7,CARSLVWASGSRRQYF,.
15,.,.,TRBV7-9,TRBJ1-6,CASSLGGPANSPLHF,TGTGCCAGCAGCTTAGGCGGGCCGGCTAATTCACCCCTCCACTTT
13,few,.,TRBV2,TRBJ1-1,CASSGQWNTEAFF,TGTGCCAGCAGTGGGCAGTGGAACACTGAAGCTTTCTTT
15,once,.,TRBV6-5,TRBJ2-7,CASSEGGGVSAEQYF,TGTGCCAGCAGCGAGGGGGGAGGGGTCTCCGCCGAGCAGTACTTC
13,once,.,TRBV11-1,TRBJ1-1,CASSLGTRSEAFF,TGTGCCAGCAGCTTAGGAACAAGGAGTGAAGCTTTCTTT
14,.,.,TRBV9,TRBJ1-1,CASGDATVNTEAFF,TGTGCCAGCGGCGATGCGACAGTGAACACTGAAGCTTTCTTT
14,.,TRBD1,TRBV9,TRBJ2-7,CASSSRTGANEQYF,TGTGCCAGCAGCTCACGGACAGGGGCGAACGAGCAGTACTTC
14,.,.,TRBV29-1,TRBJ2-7,CSANGRGAGVEQYF,TGCAGCGCCAACGGACGGGGGGCCGGGGTCGAGCAGTACTTC
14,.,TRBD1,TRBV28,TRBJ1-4,CASRPTGGGEKLFF,TGTGCCAGCAGGCCAACAGGGGGCGGTGAAAAACTGTTTTTT
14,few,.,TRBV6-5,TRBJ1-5,CASSLFGADQPQHF,TGTGCCAGCAGCCTCTTCGGTGCCGATCAGCCCCAGCATTTT
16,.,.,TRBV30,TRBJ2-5,CAWKSRPPQVQETQYF,TGTGCCTGGAAGTCCCGCCCGCCACAAGTACAAGAGACCCAGTACTTC
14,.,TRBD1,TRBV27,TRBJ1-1,CASSLYRGITEAFF,TGTGCCAGCAGTTTGTACAGGGGGATCACTGAAGCTTTCTTT
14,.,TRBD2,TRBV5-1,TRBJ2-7,CASSAGGESYEQYF,TGCGCCAGCAGCGCGGGGGGAGAATCCTACGAGCAGTACTTC
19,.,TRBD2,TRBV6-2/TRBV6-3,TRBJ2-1,CASSPHGLAGGPTYNEQFF,TGTGCCAGCAGTCCCCACGGACTAGCGGGAGGGCCCACCTACAATGAGCAGTTCTTC
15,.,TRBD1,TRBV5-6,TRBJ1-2,CASSFDRGKSYGYTF,TGTGCCAGCAGCTTCGACAGGGGGAAAAGCTATGGCTACACCTTC
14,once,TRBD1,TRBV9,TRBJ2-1,CASSAGQGIDEQFF,TGTGCCAGCAGCGCGGGACAGGGGATTGATGAGCAGTTCTTC
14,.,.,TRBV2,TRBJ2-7,CASRGQGINREQYF,TGTGCCAGCAGGGGGCAGGGGATTAATCGCGAGCAGTACTTC
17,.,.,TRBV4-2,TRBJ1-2,CASSQDLTVPTNYGYTF,TGTGCCAGCAGCCAAGATTTAACAGTCCCGACTAACTATGGCTACACCTTC
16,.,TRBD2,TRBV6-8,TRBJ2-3,CASRGRTSSSTDTQYF,TGTGCCAGCAGAGGGAGGACTAGCTCGAGCACAGATACGCAGTATTTT
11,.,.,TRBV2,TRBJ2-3,CASSGGQEQYF,TGTGCCAGCAGTGGCGGACAAGAGCAGTATTTT
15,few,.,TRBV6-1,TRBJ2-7,CASSEGPSATYEQYF,TGTGCCAGCAGTGAAGGGCCCAGCGCTACCTACGAGCAGTACTTC
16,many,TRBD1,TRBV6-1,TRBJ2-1,CASSEKTGGSYNEQFF,TGTGCCAGCAGTGAGAAAACAGGGGGATCCTACAATGAGCAGTTCTTC
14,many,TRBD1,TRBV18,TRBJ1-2,CASSPPDRARGYTF,TGTGCCAGCTCACCACCGGACAGGGCTAGGGGCTACACCTTC
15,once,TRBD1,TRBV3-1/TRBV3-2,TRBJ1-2,CASSLRTGIGYGYTF,TGTGCCAGCAGCCTCAGGACAGGGATTGGGTATGGCTACACCTTC
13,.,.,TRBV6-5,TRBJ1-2,CASSFDTGYGYTF,TGTGCCAGCAGTTTTGACACAGGCTATGGCTACACCTTC
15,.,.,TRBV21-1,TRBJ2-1,CASSKRQRRYNEQFF,TGTGCCAGCAGCAAGCGTCAGCGGAGATACAATGAGCAGTTCTTC
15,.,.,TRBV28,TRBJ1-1,CASSLASGVNTEAFF,TGTGCCAGCAGCCTCGCCAGTGGAGTGAACACTGAAGCTTTCTTT
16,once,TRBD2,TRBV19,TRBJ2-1,CASSRASGEGYNEQFF,TGTGCCAGTAGTAGGGCTAGCGGAGAGGGATACAATGAGCAGTTCTTC
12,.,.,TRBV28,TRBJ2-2,CASNINTGELFF,TGTGCCAGCAATATTAACACCGGGGAGCTGTTTTTT
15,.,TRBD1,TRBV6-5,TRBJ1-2,CASSYTSGGYYGYTF,TGTGCCAGCAGTTACACCTCAGGGGGGTACTATGGCTACACCTTC
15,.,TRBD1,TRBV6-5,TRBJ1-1,CASSFGQGRDTEAFF,TGTGCCAGCAGTTTCGGACAGGGTCGAGACACTGAAGCTTTCTTT
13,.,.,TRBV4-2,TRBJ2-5,CASSRAVQETQYF,TGTGCCAGCAGCCGGGCAGTACAAGAGACCCAGTACTTC
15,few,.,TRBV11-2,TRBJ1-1,CASSPYAGAHTEAFF,TGTGCCAGCAGCCCCTATGCGGGGGCGCACACTGAAGCTTTCTTT
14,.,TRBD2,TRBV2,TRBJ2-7,CASRDMGGSYEQYF,TGTGCCAGCAGGGATATGGGAGGGTCCTACGAGCAGTACTTC
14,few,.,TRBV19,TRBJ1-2,CASSQNRGSGGYTF,TGTGCCAGTAGTCAGAACCGAGGGAGTGGTGGCTACACCTTC
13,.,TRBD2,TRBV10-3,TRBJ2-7,CATWRGSSYEQYF,TGTGCCACCTGGCGCGGGAGTTCTTACGAGCAGTACTTC
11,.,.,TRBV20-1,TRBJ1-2,CSADTEQGYTF,TGCAGTGCTGACACAGAGCAGGGCTACACCTTC
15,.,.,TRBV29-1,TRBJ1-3,CSVFLRHFSGNTIYF,TGCAGCGTTTTCCTTCGACACTTCTCTGGAAACACCATATATTTT
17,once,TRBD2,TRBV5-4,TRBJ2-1,CASSLGSREGRNNEQFF,TGTGCCAGCAGCTTGGGGTCGCGGGAGGGCCGAAACAATGAGCAGTTCTTC
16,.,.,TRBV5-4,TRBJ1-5,CASSNGGGMSHQPQHF,TGTGCCAGCAGTAATGGCGGTGGCATGTCCCATCAGCCCCAGCATTTT
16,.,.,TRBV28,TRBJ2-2,CASRSRETGNTGELFF,TGTGCCAGCAGGTCCCGTGAGACAGGGAACACCGGGGAGCTGTTTTTT